This T cell receptor beta chain was captured in a study of T cell changes during pregnancy in multiple sclerosis. Clones were sequenced by immunoSEQ multiplex PCR, and TCRdb holds only the in-frame ones, with some missing. The table includes about 69,000 clones, 90% to 95% detected once. Germline trimming cut 2 bases from V and 5 bases from J; bases unmatched to any gene: 7. The CDR3 is made up of 15 amino acids. The germline V gene has CDR1 SNHLY and CDR2 FYNNEI. This receptor was taken from a female donor in good health, enrolled as a control in a pregnancy study. The V and J genes are TRBV2 and TRBJ2-7, with 9 bases that match TRBD2. The specimen was CD4+ T cells from peripheral blood mononuclear cells, collected in the third trimester of pregnancy. The CDR3 DNA reads TGTGCCAGCAGTGAATTGGGTCTAGCGGGACACGAGCAGTACTTC. This gives the protein CASSELGLAGHEQYF.